These 25 T cell receptor beta chains were all obtained from the same sample, sequenced in a study of cytomegalovirus exposure and HLA in healthy donors. This PCR relied on a set of 60 Vbeta primers and 13 Jbeta primers. TCRdb keeps only in-frame clones here, not all; method: immunoSEQ multiplex PCR. This table holds tens of thousands of clones, 70% to 90% found once. What was sequenced was PBMCs. The receptors come from a male donor in good health and CMV-seronegative.

V is TRBV6-1 and J is TRBJ1-5, with D unresolved. The CDR3 runs 14 residues. Trimming shortened V by 10 bases and J by 3 bases, and 16 bases separated the two germline ends. Germline V gene data show CDR1 as MNHNS and CDR2 as SASEGT. CDR3 region: CATSGLVDNQPQHF. The CDR3 region has the DNA TGTGCCACCTCCGGCCTAGTCGACAATCAGCCCCAGCATTTT.

The V call is TRBV19, the J call TRBJ1-5, with TRBD1 as a possible D gene (5 bases). The V gene lost 11 bases and the J gene lost 2 bases, with 13 bases spanning the gap. CDR1 LNHDA and CDR2 SQIVND come from the germline V gene (reference sequence). The CDR3 has 13 residues. The chain's CDR3 is CACSGRGNQPQHF. The CDR3 DNA sequence: TGTGCCTGCTCGGGCAGGGGCAATCAGCCCCAGCATTTT.

This clone was recorded a few times. V usage is TRBV7-2 and J usage is TRBJ2-1; D gene ambiguous. Trimming left V 0 bases short and J 5 bases short, with 5 bases between. Germline CDR1 and CDR2: SGHTA and FQGNSA. The length of the CDR3 is 13 residues. CDR3 sequence: CASSLASDNEQFF. The CDR3 nucleotides are TGTGCCAGCAGCTTAGCATCGGACAATGAGCAGTTCTTC.

This chain links TRBV9 with TRBJ2-1; TRBD2 matches 10 bases. With V trimmed by 2 bases and J by 10 bases, 12 bases remained unmatched. This CDR3 contains 16 residues. The germline V gene encodes CDR1 SGDLS and CDR2 YYNGEE. CDR3 region: CASSVGLAAALGEQFF. The DNA for the CDR3 is TGTGCCAGCAGCGTCGGACTAGCGGCTGCGCTGGGGGAGCAGTTCTTC.

This clone has a handful of counts. The rearrangement uses TRBV9 and TRBJ1-1; the D gene is possibly TRBD1 (5 bases). CDR1 SGDLS and CDR2 YYNGEE come from the germline V gene. The V end lost 3 bases, the J end lost 3 bases, and 24 bases lay between the germline ends. The CDR3 is made up of 18 amino acids. CDR3 loop: CASSGSPGRRLGDTEAFF. As DNA, the CDR3 is TGTGCCAGCAGCGGTTCCCCGGGACGCCGACTAGGGGACACTGAAGCTTTCTTT.

This clone was seen only a few times. The chain links TRBV9 to TRBJ2-1, with 9 bases fitting TRBD1. The CDR3 length is 19 residues. Germline CDR1 and CDR2: SGDLS and YYNGEE. Unmatched junction bases numbered 19, after V lost 2 bases and J lost 7 bases. The CDR3 coding sequence is TGTGCCAGCAGCGTTTTCGTTCCGATGGGGACAGGGATAGGAAATGAGCAGTTCTTC. This codes for CASSVFVPMGTGIGNEQFF.

This chain uses TRBV7-3 with TRBJ2-3, with 8 bases fitting TRBD2. V lost 4 bases to trimming and J lost 2 bases; unmatched junction nucleotides: 2. CDR3 length equals 14 residues. Germline lookup yields CDR1 SGHTA and CDR2 FQGTGA. The CDR3 is CASSYGGATDTQYF. The CDR3 DNA is TGTGCCAGCAGCTACGGGGGGGCCACAGATACGCAGTATTTT. The whole variable domain, filled in from reference TRBV7-3 and TRBJ2-3, reads GAGVSQTPSNKVTEKGKYVELRCDPISGHTALYWYRQSLGQGPEFLIYFQGTGAADDSGLPNDRFFAVRPEGSVSTLKIQRTERGDSAVYLCASSYGGATDTQYFGPGTRLTVL.

This chain connects TRBV7-9 to TRBJ1-5; no clear D. Germline V gene lookup returns CDR1 SEHNR and CDR2 FQNEAQ (reference sequence). The CDR3 length is 14 residues. The V gene lost 5 bases and the J gene lost 0 bases, with 8 bases spanning the gap. Here the CDR3 reads CASSPSNSNQPQHF. The CDR3 coding sequence is TGTGCCAGCAGCCCGAGTAATAGCAATCAGCCCCAGCATTTT.

This chain connects TRBV7-2 to TRBJ2-5; 11 positions match TRBD2. The CDR3 length is 17 residues. V shed 5 bases and J 1 base; nucleotides not matched to a gene: 9. Germline CDR1 and CDR2: SGHTA and FQGNSA. CDR3 sequence reads: CASSLGGLAGGQETQYF. Written as DNA, the CDR3 is TGTGCCAGCAGCCTAGGAGGCCTAGCGGGGGGCCAAGAGACCCAGTACTTC.

The gene calls are TRBV14 and TRBJ2-7; 9 bases match TRBD1. J lost 6 bases, V lost 4 bases, and 10 bases had no gene match. CDR3 size: 15 residues. Germline loops: CDR1 SGHDN, CDR2 FVKESK. The CDR3 sequence: CASSPYRDRVVEQYF. CDR3 sequence (DNA): TGTGCCAGCAGCCCGTACCGGGACAGGGTAGTCGAGCAGTACTTC.

The chain joins TRBV6-6 to TRBJ1-2; TRBD1 aligns across 7 bases. In germline, CDR1 is MNHNY, CDR2 SVGAGI (reference sequence). The CDR3 runs to 15 residues. V shed 0 bases, J shed 3 bases, and the junction held 4 bases outside the gene matches. The CDR3 DNA is TGTGCCAGCAGTTACTCTTCCAGGGGGGACTATGGCTACACCTTC. This sequence encodes CASSYSSRGDYGYTF.

The chain uses TRBV5-4 and TRBJ2-5; maybe TRBD2 (5 bases). Trimming took 0 bases from V and 5 from J, leaving 8 bases between them. The germline V gene encodes CDR1 SGHNT and CDR2 YYREEE (reference sequence). The CDR3 is 13 amino acids. The CDR3 is CASSLGTLETQYF. CDR3 nucleotides: TGTGCCAGCAGCTTGGGGACTCTGGAGACCCAGTACTTC.

The chain is built from TRBV19 and TRBJ2-7; TRBD2 agrees at 7 bases. The CDR3 loop spans 15 amino acids. Germline CDR1 and CDR2: LNHDA and SQIVND (reference sequence). Trimming at V came to 3 bases and at J to 4 bases, leaving 9 bases not matched to a gene. This chain's CDR3 is CASSMSDAGVYEQYF. CDR3 DNA sequence: TGTGCCAGTAGTATGAGTGACGCGGGGGTGTACGAGCAGTACTTC.

The gene calls are TRBV9 and TRBJ2-1; no reliable D call. CDR3 length: 13 residues. V was pared by 0 bases and J by 7 bases, with 8 bases between. Germline V gives CDR1 SGDLS, CDR2 YYNGEE. The CDR3 protein is CASSVGQWNEQFF. Here the CDR3 DNA reads TGTGCCAGCAGCGTAGGGCAGTGGAATGAGCAGTTCTTC.

The rearrangement uses TRBV11-3 and TRBJ2-1, with D possibly TRBD2 on 7 matching bases. The CDR3 has 14 amino acids. CDR1 and CDR2 (germline): SGHNT, YENEEA. V lost 2 bases, J lost 5 bases, and 10 bases lay in between. The CDR3 DNA reads as TGTGCCAGCAGCTTATTAGGGGGGGACAATGAGCAGTTCTTC. This encodes CASSLLGGDNEQFF. The whole variable domain, remainder taken from reference TRBV11-3 and TRBJ2-1, is EAGVVQSPRYKIIEKKQPVAFWCNPISGHNTLYWYLQNLGQGPELLIRYENEEAVDDSQLPKDRFSAERLKGVDSTLKIQPAELGDSAVYLCASSLLGGDNEQFFGPGTRLTVL.

This chain uses TRBV19 with TRBJ2-1; 7 bases map to TRBD1. CDR1 and CDR2 (germline): LNHDA, SQIVND (reference sequence). V lost 3 bases, J lost 6 bases, and 11 bases stayed unmatched. There are 16 residues in the CDR3. DNA for the CDR3: TGTGCCAGTAGTATGGCAGGGGGAACAGGGCGCAATGAGCAGTTCTTC. Amino acids: CASSMAGGTGRNEQFF. Variable domain in full (rest from reference TRBV19 and TRBJ2-1): DGGITQSPKYLFRKEGQNVTLSCEQNLNHDAMYWYRQDPGQGLRLIYYSQIVNDFQKGDIAEGYSVSREKKESFPLTVTSAQKNPTAFYLCASSMAGGTGRNEQFFGPGTRLTVL.

The chain links TRBV27 to TRBJ1-6; D ambiguous. The CDR3 consists of 12 residues. V dropped 3 bases and J dropped 13 bases, with 10 bases sitting between them. Per germline, CDR1 MNHEY and CDR2 SMNVEV (reference sequence). The CDR3 region has the DNA TGTGCCAGCAGTTTCGAGGGTAGGCCCCTCCACTTT. This sequence encodes CASSFEGRPLHF.

The rearrangement links TRBV29-1 to TRBJ1-2, with D hard to call. In germline, CDR1 is SQVTM, CDR2 ANQGSEA. Trimming took 1 base from V and 1 from J, leaving 10 bases between them. This CDR3 contains 14 residues. CDR3 in DNA: TGCAGCGTTGAAGCGAGAGGGTTTAACTATGGCTACACCTTC. This gives the protein CSVEARGFNYGYTF. Together with reference TRBV29-1 and TRBJ1-2, the CDR3 gives the full variable domain: SAVISQKPSRDICQRGTSLTIQCQVDSQVTMMFWYRQQPGQSLTLIATANQGSEATYESGFVIDKFPISRPNLTFSTLTVSNMSPEDSSIYLCSVEARGFNYGYTFGSGTRLTVV.

The rearrangement joins TRBV2 to TRBJ1-1; 12 nucleotides line up with TRBD1. Germline lookup yields CDR1 SNHLY and CDR2 FYNNEI. The CDR3 extends over 14 amino acids. Germline trimming cut 4 bases from V and 5 bases from J; bases unmatched to any gene: 2. CDR3 in DNA: TGTGCCAGCAGTGGGGACAGGGGGCGAACTGAAGCTTTCTTT. This sequence encodes CASSGDRGRTEAFF.

The genes are TRBV9 and TRBJ2-2, with D hard to call. Germline-derived CDR1 and CDR2 are SGDLS and YYNGEE. This CDR3 contains 15 residues. V lost 4 bases to trimming and J lost 0 bases, with 10 bases between them. Here the CDR3 reads CASSKQFANTGELFF. The CDR3 DNA reads as TGTGCCAGCAGCAAACAGTTCGCGAACACCGGGGAGCTGTTTTTT.

The V and J genes are TRBV6-5 and TRBJ1-1; D is unresolved. The CDR3 totals 12 residues. Germline assignment: CDR1 MNHEY and CDR2 SVGAGI. V lost 6 bases and J lost 10, with 15 bases in between. The CDR3 region has the DNA TGTGCCAGCAGCTCAGGCACCGAGGGAGCTTTCTTT. It encodes CASSSGTEGAFF.

The J gene is TRBJ2-7, the V gene TRBV6-5, with TRBD1 matching over 8 bases. V shed 2 bases, J shed 4 bases, and the junction held 1 base outside the gene matches. This CDR3 contains 13 residues. Germline values: CDR1 MNHEY, CDR2 SVGAGI. As DNA, the CDR3 is TGTGCCAGCAGTTACGGGGACAGGTACGAGCAGTACTTC. Its translation is CASSYGDRYEQYF.

The rearrangement joins TRBV5-5 to TRBJ2-3, with 10 bases that match TRBD2. The CDR3 totals 16 residues. Germline trimming cut 0 bases from V and 6 bases from J; bases unmatched to any gene: 7. CDR1 is SGHKS and CDR2 is YYEKEE in the germline V gene (reference sequence). The CDR3 DNA follows: TGTGCCAGCAGCTTGGAGGCAGCGGGGGGGCTCGATACGCAGTATTTT. As protein: CASSLEAAGGLDTQYF.

This clone appeared a single time. V is TRBV5-3 and J is TRBJ1-2, with D perhaps TRBD1 (5 bases). TRBV5-3 is identified as an open reading frame with a role that is uncertain. This CDR3 spans 17 amino acids. V was pared by 3 bases and J by 3 bases, with 21 bases between. CDR3 bases: TGTGCCAGAAGCTCGGGTGGGCAGGAGGGGCCAGACTATGGCTACACCTTC. It translates to CARSSGGQEGPDYGYTF.

This chain links TRBV15 with TRBJ1-1; D call uncertain. Germline loops: CDR1 LNHNV, CDR2 YYDKDF (reference sequence). The CDR3 runs to 13 residues. Between the trimmed V and J ends, which lost 0 bases and 5 bases, there was a span of 7 bases. CDR3 nucleotides: TGTGCCACCAGCAGAGATCCGGGTACTGAAGCTTTCTTT. Its translation: CATSRDPGTEAFF. The variable domain in full, with the rest retrieved from reference TRBV15 and TRBJ1-1, is DAMVIQNPRYQVTQFGKPVTLSCSQTLNHNVMYWYQQKSSQAPKLLFHYYDKDFNNEADTPDNFQSRRPNTSFCFLDIRSPGLGDTAMYLCATSRDPGTEAFFGQGTRLTVV.